This T cell receptor beta chain was obtained from a study of vaccination and CD4 T cells after COVID-19. For the study at large: Nasal swab PCR had shown SARS-CoV-2 positivity in the convalescent patients (roughly nine mild cases, one severe case). Samples after vaccination came a median 72 days past dose two, ranging 14 to 241.

Note on this clonotype: Its antigen is still unknown.

The V and J ends lost 3 bases and 1 base, in that order; junction bases with no gene match: 9. Germline CDR1 and CDR2: SGHTS and YDEGEE. The CDR3 contains 16 residues. The study sequenced cultured CD4+ T cell DNA using the Oncomine TCR Beta short-read assay. Via MiXCR, TCRdb re-called the PCR reads, giving one row per CDR3 protein. The repertoire holds 13,000 or so distinct CDR3 sequences, with around half as singletons. The treatment here: roughly ten-day PBMC culture with coronavirus spike peptide pools or control peptides (ViraFEST assay). ViraFEST stimulated the growth of antigen-specific T cells using peptide pools and subsequently profiled their TCRs by sequencing. Before Alpha, Beta and Delta appeared in the US, convalescents tested positive (March–late 2020).

This clonotype originated in a human donor who had recovered from COVID-19. Sequencing was performed on CD4+ T cells from blood, cultured in vitro. The chain is built from TRBV5-8 and TRBJ2-5; 7 bases line up with TRBD2. The CDR3 bases are TGTGCCAGCAGCTCCTCCGGGGGGACCACCCAAGAGACCCAGTACTTC. Translation gives CASSSSGGTTQETQYF.